The 27 T cell receptor beta chains given below trace back to one sample, sequenced in a study of blood T cell repertoires in COVID-19. The method was immunoSEQ multiplex PCR; TCRdb's version includes in-frame clones alone and lacks a portion of them. The sample yields fewer than 200,000 clones, approximately 80% seen once. Source material: PBMCs or T cells enriched from blood (not recorded which). Receptor source: a man aged 50 or older who had recovered from COVID-19.

This chain joins TRBV6-5 and TRBJ1-2, with 10 bases fitting TRBD1. Losses at the gene ends were 0 bases for V and 6 bases for J; bases not matched to a gene: 4. This CDR3 is built from 15 residues. Germline loops: CDR1 MNHEY, CDR2 SVGAGI. In DNA form, the CDR3 reads TGTGCCAGCAGTTACTCGGCGACAGGGGGCAATGGCTACACCTTC. It yields the protein CASSYSATGGNGYTF.

The J gene is TRBJ2-7, the V gene TRBV6-4; D not resolved. V shed 3 bases and J shed 5 bases, with 11 bases lying between them. The CDR3 is 13 residues long. Germline V gene data show CDR1 as MRHNA and CDR2 as SNTAGT. CDR3 in DNA: TGTGCCAGCAGTGAGACCCCCAGCGACGAGCAGTACTTC. Protein sequence: CASSETPSDEQYF.

This chain links TRBV6-2 or TRBV6-3 with TRBJ1-1; no reliable D call. Looked up from germline, CDR1 is MNHEY and CDR2 is SVGEGT. V shed 2 bases and J shed 4 bases, with 11 bases lying between them. The CDR3 totals 14 residues. CDR3 sequence reads: CASSYQTRITEAFF. CDR3 DNA: TGTGCCAGCAGTTACCAGACCAGGATCACTGAAGCTTTCTTT.

A note on this clone: Since a much larger clone is just one base distant, this may be a read error. V is TRBV5-4 and J is TRBJ1-2; TRBD1 matches 8 bases. The V gene end was trimmed by 3 bases and the J gene end by 4 bases; junction bases not matched to a gene: 2. Germline values: CDR1 SGHNT, CDR2 YYREEE (reference sequence). The CDR3 spans 13 residues. The CDR3 reads CASSSTGGYGYTF. The CDR3 DNA reads as TGTGCCAGCAGCTCCACAGGGGGCTATGGCTACACCTTC.

The rearrangement uses TRBV6-5 and TRBJ1-2; 7 nucleotides agree with TRBD1. The V gene end was trimmed by 0 bases and the J gene end by 2 bases; junction bases not matched to a gene: 6. This CDR3 is 16 amino acids long. Germline CDR1 reads MNHEY; CDR2 reads SVGAGI. CDR3 in amino acids: CASSYSGQTGNYGYTF. Written as DNA, the CDR3 is TGTGCCAGCAGTTACTCGGGGCAGACAGGGAACTATGGCTACACCTTC.

The rearrangement joins TRBV19 to TRBJ1-5, with D possibly being TRBD1 (6 bases). The CDR3 loop spans 15 amino acids. The germline gives CDR1 LNHDA, CDR2 SQIVND (reference sequence). Trimming left V 6 bases short and J 0 bases short, with 12 bases between. The CDR3, as DNA: TGTGCCAGTAGAGGGACAATTAGTAGCAATCAGCCCCAGCATTTT. It specifies CASRGTISSNQPQHF.

J is TRBJ1-2 and V is TRBV5-1; D is possibly TRBD1 (6 bases). This CDR3 region has 13 residues. The V gene lost 7 bases and the J gene lost 3 bases, with 13 bases spanning the gap. The germline V gene has CDR1 SGHRS and CDR2 YFSETQ. Written as DNA, the CDR3 is TGCGCCAGCTCCCCCGGACAGTACTATGGCTACACCTTC. Its protein is CASSPGQYYGYTF.

The chain uses TRBV7-2 and TRBJ1-3, with 8 bases lining up with TRBD1. Per the germline V gene, CDR1 is SGHTA and CDR2 is FQGNSA. With V trimmed by 6 bases and J by 0 bases, 10 bases remained unmatched. CDR3 length: 17 residues. The CDR3 here is CASSLGQGVLSGNTIYF. The CDR3 DNA is TGTGCCAGCAGTCTCGGACAGGGAGTACTCTCTGGAAACACCATATATTTT.

This chain joins TRBV6-5 and TRBJ2-1, with 12 bases aligning to TRBD2. CDR1 MNHEY and CDR2 SVGAGI come from the germline V gene. With V trimmed by 7 bases and J by 9 bases, 7 bases remained unmatched. The CDR3 is 14 amino acids. The CDR3 region is CASTWTSGVGEQFF. CDR3 DNA: TGTGCCAGCACGTGGACTAGCGGGGTGGGTGAGCAGTTCTTC.

In this sample, this clone turned up many times. The rearrangement joins TRBV29-1 to TRBJ2-1; 10 nucleotides match TRBD2. The ends lost 5 bases at V and 4 bases at J; junction bases unmatched: 8. CDR3 length equals 15 residues. Germline V lookup: CDR1 SQVTM, CDR2 ANQGSEA. The CDR3 loop is CSVTASGGLYNEQFF. As DNA, the CDR3 is TGCAGCGTTACAGCTAGCGGGGGCCTATACAATGAGCAGTTCTTC.

V usage is TRBV7-9 and J usage is TRBJ1-2, with 9 nucleotides matching TRBD1. Per the germline V gene, CDR1 is SEHNR and CDR2 is FQNEAQ (reference sequence). The CDR3 totals 14 residues. Trimming at V came to 8 bases and at J to 4 bases, leaving 8 bases not matched to a gene. The CDR3 DNA reads as TGTGCCAGCGCGGACCCGGACAGGGGCTATGGCTACACCTTC. Translating it yields CASADPDRGYGYTF.

The rearrangement uses TRBV20-1 and TRBJ1-2, with D unresolved. CDR1 is DFQATT and CDR2 is SNEGSKA in the germline V gene (reference sequence). There are 11 residues in the CDR3. Trimming cost V 8 bases and J 6 bases, with 13 bases left between them. CDR3 sequence reads: CSSVAANGYTF. CDR3 sequence (DNA): TGCAGTAGTGTTGCGGCGAATGGCTACACCTTC.

The rearrangement links TRBV7-9 to TRBJ1-6, with 8 bases lining up with TRBD1. From germline, CDR1 is SEHNR and CDR2 FQNEAQ (reference sequence). The V segment lost 4 bases and the J segment 7 bases; nucleotides outside the gene matches: 6. CDR3 length: 15 amino acids. In nucleotides, the CDR3 is TGTGCCAGCAGCTCCCGGACAGGGCCAAATTCACCCCTCCACTTT. Residues: CASSSRTGPNSPLHF.

This sequence joins TRBV19 and TRBJ1-4; 12 nucleotides agree with TRBD1. Germline V lookup: CDR1 LNHDA, CDR2 SQIVND (reference sequence). V shed 6 bases, J shed 7 bases, and the junction held 6 bases outside the gene matches. CDR3 length equals 15 residues. The chain's CDR3 is CASSTGQGAFEKLFF. The DNA of the CDR3 is TGTGCCAGTAGCACGGGACAGGGGGCGTTTGAAAAACTGTTTTTT.

V is TRBV6-5 and J is TRBJ1-2; 7 positions agree with TRBD1. The ends lost 7 bases at V and 4 bases at J; junction bases unmatched: 12. This CDR3 is 15 amino acids long. The V gene's germline CDR1 is MNHEY and CDR2 SVGAGI. The CDR3 here is CASTNRGLEGYGYTF. The CDR3 region has the DNA TGTGCCAGCACAAACAGGGGCCTTGAAGGCTATGGCTACACCTTC.

The gene calls are TRBV3-1 (or the pseudogene TRBV3-2) and TRBJ2-3; a possible D gene is TRBD2 (6 bases). The V end was cut by 2 bases, the J end by 0 bases, with 12 bases between. This CDR3 comprises 16 residues. CDR1 LGHDT and CDR2 YNNKEL come from the germline V gene (reference sequence). Here the CDR3 reads CASSQYGGTSTDTQYF. In DNA form, the CDR3 reads TGTGCCAGCAGCCAATATGGGGGGACTAGCACAGATACGCAGTATTTT.

This clone was picked up a small number of times. The CDR3 DNA reads TGTGCCAGCAGTTTAAGGGGGTTTGGCTACGAGCAGTACTTC. It is translated as CASSLRGFGYEQYF. The chain is built from TRBV27 and TRBJ2-7; D is perhaps TRBD1 (6 bases). The V end was cut by 2 bases, the J end by 3 bases, with 11 bases between. CDR3 length: 14 residues. Germline V lookup: CDR1 MNHEY, CDR2 SMNVEV (reference sequence).

The J gene is TRBJ1-1, the V gene TRBV5-6; 11 bases agree with TRBD1. The CDR3 sequence is 17 residues long. J lost 4 bases, V lost 1 base, and 9 bases had no gene match. CDR1 and CDR2 (germline): SGHDT, YYEEEE. Written as DNA, the CDR3 is TGTGCCAGCAGCTTGTATGGACAGGGGGCCGGGGGCACTGAAGCTTTCTTT. It is translated as CASSLYGQGAGGTEAFF.

The rearrangement uses TRBV12-3 or TRBV12-4 and TRBJ1-5, with D possibly matching TRBD1 (6 bases). The CDR3 sequence is 13 residues long. The V end was cut by 7 bases, the J end by 3 bases, with 10 bases between. CDR3 region: CASTTGLNQPQHF. CDR3 nucleotide sequence: TGTGCCAGCACAACAGGGCTCAATCAGCCCCAGCATTTT.

In regard to this clone: Distinct nucleotide sequences in the sample also encode this CDR3. The CDR3 is CASSYSRSTDTQYF. CDR3 DNA sequence: TGTGCCAGCAGTTACTCCAGGAGCACAGATACGCAGTATTTT. The genes are TRBV6-5 and TRBJ2-3; D ambiguous. V gave up 0 bases and J gave up 0 bases, with 4 bases separating them. This CDR3 spans 14 amino acids. Germline-derived CDR1 and CDR2 are MNHEY and SVGAGI.

This chain links TRBV18 with TRBJ2-4; TRBD2 might be the D (7 bases). Between the trimmed V and J ends, which lost 5 bases and 0 bases, there was a span of 20 bases. The germline V gene has CDR1 KGHSH and CDR2 LQKENI. The CDR3 length is 18 residues. This chain's CDR3 is CASSTTSPGGLAKNIQYF. CDR3 sequence (DNA): TGTGCCAGCTCAACAACGTCGCCCGGGGGGCTAGCCAAAAACATTCAGTACTTC.

This clone appeared once. The chain uses TRBV6-5 and TRBJ2-7; 7 nucleotides align to TRBD1. The ends lost 6 bases at V and 6 bases at J; junction bases unmatched: 11. The germline CDR1 and CDR2 sequences are MNHEY and SVGAGI. The CDR3 loop spans 14 amino acids. The chain's CDR3 is CASRNFLQGSEQYF. CDR3 nucleotide sequence: TGTGCCAGCAGAAACTTTTTACAGGGGAGCGAGCAGTACTTC.

The rearrangement joins TRBV15 to TRBJ2-3; a possible D gene is TRBD1 (5 bases). Germline loops: CDR1 LNHNV, CDR2 YYDKDF (reference sequence). The CDR3 length is 15 residues. Trimming removed 3 bases at V and 0 bases at J, with 10 bases between. The CDR3 nucleotides read TGTGCCACCAGCAGGCTGGGGCTTAGCACAGATACGCAGTATTTT. It translates to CATSRLGLSTDTQYF.

The chain is built from TRBV11-1 and TRBJ2-7; no clear D. The CDR3 runs 13 residues. V lost 5 bases, J lost 2 bases, and 10 bases lay in between. CDR1 is SGHAT, CDR2 FQDESV, per germline (reference sequence). In DNA, the CDR3 is TGTGCCAGCAGCCGTACAACCGCCTACGAGCAGTACTTC. Translated, it gives CASSRTTAYEQYF.

The chain combines TRBV5-4 with TRBJ2-3; unclear D gene. The CDR3 length is 13 residues. The germline V and J ends were trimmed by 4 bases and 1 base, with 7 bases remaining between them. Looked up from germline, CDR1 is SGHNT and CDR2 is YYREEE (reference sequence). The CDR3 spells CASSLERTDTQYF. The DNA for the CDR3 is TGTGCCAGCAGCCTAGAGCGCACAGATACGCAGTATTTT.

CDR3 sequence reads: CASSQVTGSSPLHF. CDR3 coding DNA: TGTGCCAGCAGCCAGGTGACAGGGAGTTCACCCCTCCACTTT. The chain is built from TRBV3-1 (or the pseudogene TRBV3-2) and TRBJ1-6; 7 bases map to TRBD1. J was trimmed by 9 bases and V by 3 bases; bases with no gene match: 5. The CDR3 is 14 residues long. Germline CDR1 LGHDT, CDR2 YNNKEL (reference sequence).

This clone showed up many times. This rearrangement joins TRBV13 to TRBJ1-2; 7 bases line up with TRBD1. CDR1 is PRHDT and CDR2 is FYEKMQ in the germline V gene (reference sequence). This CDR3 has 13 amino acids. V lost 3 bases and J lost 4; bases outside the gene matches: 2. CDR3 residues: CASSFGQAYGYTF. The CDR3 DNA reads as TGTGCCAGCAGCTTTGGACAGGCCTATGGCTACACCTTC.